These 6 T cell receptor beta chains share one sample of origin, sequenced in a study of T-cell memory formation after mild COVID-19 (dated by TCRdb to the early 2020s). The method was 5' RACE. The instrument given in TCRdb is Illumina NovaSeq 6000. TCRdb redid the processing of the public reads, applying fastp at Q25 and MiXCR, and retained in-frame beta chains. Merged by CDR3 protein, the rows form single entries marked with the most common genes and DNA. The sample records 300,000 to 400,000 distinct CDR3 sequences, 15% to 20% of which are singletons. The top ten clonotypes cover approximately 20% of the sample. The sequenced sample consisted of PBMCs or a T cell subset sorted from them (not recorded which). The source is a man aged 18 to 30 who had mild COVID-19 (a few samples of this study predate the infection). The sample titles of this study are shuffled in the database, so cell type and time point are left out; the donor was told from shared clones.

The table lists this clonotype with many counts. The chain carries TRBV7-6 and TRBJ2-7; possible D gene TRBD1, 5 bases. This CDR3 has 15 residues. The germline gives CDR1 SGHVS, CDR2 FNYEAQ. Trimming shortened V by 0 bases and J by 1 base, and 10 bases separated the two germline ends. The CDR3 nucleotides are TGTGCCAGCAGCTTAGCACAACAGGAGTCCTACGAGCAGTACTTC. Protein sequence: CASSLAQQESYEQYF.

The CDR3 is CSVMPGQGMVGNQPQHF. The DNA for the CDR3 is TGCAGCGTGATGCCGGGACAGGGAATGGTCGGCAATCAGCCCCAGCATTTT. This chain joins TRBV29-1 and TRBJ1-5; TRBD1 agrees at 9 bases. The J segment lost 2 bases and the V segment lost 6 bases, leaving 14 bases of the junction unmatched. Looked up from germline, CDR1 is SQVTM and CDR2 is ANQGSEA. This CDR3 region has 17 residues. The whole variable domain, filled in from reference TRBV29-1 and TRBJ1-5, reads SAVISQKPSRDICQRGTSLTIQCQVDSQVTMMFWYRQQPGQSLTLIATANQGSEATYESGFVIDKFPISRPNLTFSTLTVSNMSPEDSSIYLCSVMPGQGMVGNQPQHFGDGTRLSIL.

The CDR3 sequence: CASSYSSVSAYEQYF. CDR3 coding DNA: TGTGCCAGCAGTTACTCGAGTGTGTCTGCGTACGAGCAGTACTTC. The J gene is TRBJ2-7, the V gene TRBV6-5, with D unresolved. The V and J ends lost 0 bases and 4 bases respectively, with 13 bases between them. There are 15 residues in the CDR3. Germline-derived CDR1 and CDR2 are MNHEY and SVGAGI.

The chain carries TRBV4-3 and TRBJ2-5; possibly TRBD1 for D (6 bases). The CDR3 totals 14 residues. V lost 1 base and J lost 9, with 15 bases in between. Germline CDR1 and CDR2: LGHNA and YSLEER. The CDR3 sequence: CASSQVAGAGAQYF. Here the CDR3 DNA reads TGCGCCAGCAGCCAAGTTGCAGGGGCAGGGGCCCAGTACTTC.

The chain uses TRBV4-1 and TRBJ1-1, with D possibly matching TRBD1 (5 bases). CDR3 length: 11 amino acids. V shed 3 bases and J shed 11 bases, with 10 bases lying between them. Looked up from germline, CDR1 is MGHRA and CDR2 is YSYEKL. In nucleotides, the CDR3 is TGCGCCAGCAGCCATTCAGGGTCCGCTTTCTTT. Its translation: CASSHSGSAFF.

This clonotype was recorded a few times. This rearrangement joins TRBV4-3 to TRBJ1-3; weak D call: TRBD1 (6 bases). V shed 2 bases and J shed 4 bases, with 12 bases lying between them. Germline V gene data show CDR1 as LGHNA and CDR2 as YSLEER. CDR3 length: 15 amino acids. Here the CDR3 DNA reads TGCGCCAGCAGCCAACAGCAGGGGCAGGGAAACACCATATATTTT. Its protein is CASSQQQGQGNTIYF.